Listed below are T cell receptor beta chains from one sample, sequenced in a study of blood T cell repertoires in COVID-19. Data came from immunoSEQ multiplex PCR; TCRdb stores just in-frame clones and leaves some out. This sample has more than 200,000 clones; roughly 84% occur once, and the top ten carry 7.2%. The sample consisted of PBMCs or T cells enriched from blood (not recorded which). These TCRs come from a man aged 25-40 years in a cohort exposed to, infected with or recovered from COVID-19 (not recorded which). The CDR3 runs from the conserved cysteine through the conserved F or W. The D gene is left open where the match is weak. For some rows the clone size is stated as once, few or many, or as a class when expanded; others skip it.

V gene,D gene,clone size,J gene,CDR3 DNA,CDR3 protein
TRBV13,.,.,TRBJ2-1,TGTGCCAGCAGCTTAGTACGCGGGACCGCCACTGAGCAGTTCTTC,CASSLVRGTATEQFF
TRBV28,.,.,TRBJ2-7,TGTGCCAGCAGTTTACGGTCTTGGGAGCAGTACTTC,CASSLRSWEQYF
TRBV6-5,TRBD1,.,TRBJ2-7,TGTGCCACCAGGGGGCCCTACGAGCAGTACTTC,CATRGPYEQYF
TRBV4-1,.,.,TRBJ1-3,TGCGCCAGCAGCCGCGACAGTTCCTCTGGAAACACCATATATTTT,CASSRDSSSGNTIYF
TRBV25-1,TRBD2,many,TRBJ2-3,TGTGCCAGCAGTGAATCATTGGCGGGAGGAACGGATACGCAGTATTTT,CASSESLAGGTDTQYF
TRBV28,.,.,TRBJ2-7,TGTGCCAGCAGTTTATCATCCGGTACCTACGAGCAGTACTTC,CASSLSSGTYEQYF
TRBV29-1,TRBD1,.,TRBJ1-1,TGCAGCGTTCAGGACAGGACTGAAGCTTTCTTT,CSVQDRTEAFF
TRBV11-2,.,.,TRBJ2-7,TGTGCCAGCAGCTTTACAGGGTTTAGGTACGAGCAGTACTTC,CASSFTGFRYEQYF
TRBV15,TRBD1,.,TRBJ1-5,TGTGCCACCAGCACCCCCGCCAGGGGGTGGAATCAGCCCCAGCATTTT,CATSTPARGWNQPQHF
TRBV7-8,.,.,TRBJ1-4,TGTGCCAGCAGCTTAGACGGGGGGAGCAACGAAAAACTGTTTTTT,CASSLDGGSNEKLFF
TRBV24-1,.,.,TRBJ1-6,TGTGCCACCAGTTTCGTCCCAGAGGGACCCCTCCACTTT,CATSFVPEGPLHF
TRBV9,TRBD2,.,TRBJ2-1,TGTGCCAGCAGCAGGGGTAGCGGGAGGGCCTACAATGAGCAGTTCTTC,CASSRGSGRAYNEQFF
TRBV5-8,.,.,TRBJ1-6,TGTGCCAGCATCTCCAGAATGGGAGCTGGACGTTCACCCCTCCACTTT,CASISRMGAGRSPLHF
TRBV5-1,TRBD1,.,TRBJ2-7,TGCGCCAGCAGCCTACAGGGGGGATTTTCCTACGAGCAGTACTTC,CASSLQGGFSYEQYF
TRBV27,TRBD2,.,TRBJ2-7,TGTGCCAGCAGTTTAAGTTGGGGGGGGTACGGCGAGCAGTACTTC,CASSLSWGGYGEQYF
TRBV14,.,.,TRBJ2-7,TGTGCCAGCAGCCGCGGGACAGCCAGATCCTACGAGCAGTACTTC,CASSRGTARSYEQYF
TRBV14,.,.,TRBJ2-2,TGTGCCAGCAGCCAAGACATCACCGGGGAGCTGTTTTTT,CASSQDITGELFF
TRBV28,.,.,TRBJ1-5,TGTGCCAGCAGCTGGCGGAGGGAGGGCGATCAGCCCCAGCATTTT,CASSWRREGDQPQHF
TRBV14,.,.,TRBJ1-3,TGTGCCAGCAGCCTTATTTCAGGGAAAGGCTCTGGAAACACCATATATTTT,CASSLISGKGSGNTIYF
TRBV11-2,TRBD1,.,TRBJ1-2,TGTGCCAGCAGCTCAGGGGGTCGAGAGGGCTACACCTTC,CASSSGGREGYTF
TRBV4-1,.,.,TRBJ2-2,TGCGCCAGCAGCCAATTTCAGGGCACCGGGGAGCTGTTTTTT,CASSQFQGTGELFF
TRBV27,TRBD2,.,TRBJ2-3,TGTGCCAGCAGTTTCCTTTGGACTAGCGGCAGCACAGATACGCAGTATTTT,CASSFLWTSGSTDTQYF
TRBV5-1,.,.,TRBJ2-3,TGCGCCAGCAGCTTGGGATCTGGCGGGATAACAGATACGCAGTATTTT,CASSLGSGGITDTQYF
TRBV9,.,.,TRBJ1-3,TGTGCCAGCAGCGTAGAGGGGCGAATGTTCTCTGGAAACACCATATATTTT,CASSVEGRMFSGNTIYF
TRBV5-8,TRBD1,.,TRBJ2-5,TGTGCCAGCAGCTCCGAGTTTGGACAGGTTAAGACAGAGACCCAGTACTTC,CASSSEFGQVKTETQYF
TRBV27,TRBD2,.,TRBJ2-3,TGTGCCAGCAGACAGAGGGGGCTAGCGGGAGAAACGCAGTATTTT,CASRQRGLAGETQYF
TRBV27,.,.,TRBJ1-3,TGTGCCAGCAGTTCCCTCGCTGGAAACACCATATATTTT,CASSSLAGNTIYF
TRBV7-9,TRBD2,.,TRBJ2-1,TGTGCCAGCAGCTTGCCAGCGGGAGGGCCGGGGAATGAGCAGTTCTTC,CASSLPAGGPGNEQFF
TRBV6-2/TRBV6-3,.,.,TRBJ1-1,TGTGCCAGCAGTAGACAGATGAACACTGAAGCTTTCTTT,CASSRQMNTEAFF
TRBV9,.,.,TRBJ2-1,TGTGCCAGCAGCGTAAGAGGGGGAAGCAATGAGCAGTTCTTC,CASSVRGGSNEQFF
TRBV19,TRBD1,.,TRBJ1-5,TGTGCCAGTAGTATCCCTGACAGGGTAGGTCTGGGCAATCAGCCCCAGCATTTT,CASSIPDRVGLGNQPQHF
TRBV14,.,.,TRBJ2-5,TGTGCCAGCAGCCAGGTTGGCCCGGACTTTTCAGAAGAGACCCAGTACTTC,CASSQVGPDFSEETQYF
TRBV1,.,.,TRBJ2-3,TGCACCAGCAGCAGGGGATCAGATACGCAGTATTTT,CTSSRGSDTQYF
TRBV7-6,.,.,TRBJ2-3,TGTGCCAGCAGCTTAGGTGGGGACTTACTTAGAGATACGCAGTATTTT,CASSLGGDLLRDTQYF
TRBV20-1,.,.,TRBJ1-4,TGCAGCCCGGGCGGAGGGGAACTGTTTTTT,CSPGGGELFF
TRBV28,.,.,TRBJ2-1,TGTGCCAGCAGTTCCGGGACAACCTACAATGAGCAGTTCTTC,CASSSGTTYNEQFF